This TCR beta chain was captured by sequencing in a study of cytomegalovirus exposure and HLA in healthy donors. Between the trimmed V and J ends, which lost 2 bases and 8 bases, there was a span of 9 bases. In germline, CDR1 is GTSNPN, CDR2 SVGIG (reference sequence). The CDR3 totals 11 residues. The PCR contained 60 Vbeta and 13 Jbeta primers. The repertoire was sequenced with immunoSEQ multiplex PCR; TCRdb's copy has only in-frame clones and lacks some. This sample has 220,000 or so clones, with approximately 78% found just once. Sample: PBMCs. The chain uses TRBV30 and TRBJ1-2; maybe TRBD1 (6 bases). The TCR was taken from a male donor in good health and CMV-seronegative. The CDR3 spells CAWSPGDGYTF. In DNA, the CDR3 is TGTGCCTGGAGTCCAGGGGACGGCTACACCTTC.